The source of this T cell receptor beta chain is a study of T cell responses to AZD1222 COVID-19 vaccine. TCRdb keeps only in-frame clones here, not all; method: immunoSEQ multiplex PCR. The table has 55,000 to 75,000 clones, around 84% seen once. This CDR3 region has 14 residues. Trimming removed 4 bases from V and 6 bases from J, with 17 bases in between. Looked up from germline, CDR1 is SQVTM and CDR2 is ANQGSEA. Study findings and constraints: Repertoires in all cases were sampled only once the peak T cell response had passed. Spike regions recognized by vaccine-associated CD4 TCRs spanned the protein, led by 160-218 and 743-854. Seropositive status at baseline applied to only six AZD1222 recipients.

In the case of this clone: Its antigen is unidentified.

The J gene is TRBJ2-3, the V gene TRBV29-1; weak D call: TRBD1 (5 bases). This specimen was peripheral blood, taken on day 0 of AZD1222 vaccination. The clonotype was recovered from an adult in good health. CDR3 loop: CSVAVRDITDTQYF. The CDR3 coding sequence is TGCAGCGTTGCGGTCAGGGATATTACGGATACGCAGTATTTT.